This TCR beta chain was obtained from a study of blood T cell repertoires in COVID-19. Study as a whole: COVID-19 samples collected from the United States, Italy and Spain covered acute and convalescent phases. PBMCs, B-cell-depleted T cells, or T cells were the source of the cDNA or gDNA that made up the material.

As processed by the authors: The authors estimated nucleated cell counts from reference gene primer amplification. Sequencing used immunoSEQ multiplex PCR; TCRdb keeps in-frame clones, though not all of them. The V and J calls and clone size were taken over from that table, and D and trimming were inferred from the DNA. The sample has some 65,000 clones, over 75% seen once. Trimming took off 4 bases at V and 2 bases at J, with 27 bases between the two ends. This CDR3 is built from 19 residues. The germline V gene has CDR1 SGHDT and CDR2 YYEEEE. The rearrangement links TRBV5-6 to TRBJ2-5; the D gene is possibly TRBD2 (6 bases). The receptor's source is an elderly man with acute or convalescent COVID-19. The sequenced sample was peripheral blood. The CDR3 loop is CASSRSRAGRGTPQETQYF. DNA for the CDR3: TGTGCCAGCAGCCGCTCCCGGGCGGGGCGCGGGACCCCTCAAGAGACCCAGTACTTC.